This TCR beta chain originates from a study of CXCR3-negative and CXCR3-positive naive CD8 T cells. Overall study context: Sequencing gave 110 million to 150 million TRB reads overall, about 1.5 +/- 0.3 million per library. Findings of the study overall: Compared with CXCR3-negative naive cells, CXCR3-positive naive cells showed more hydrophobic TRB CDR3s. Naive CXCR3-negative and CXCR3-positive cells had similar TRBV-TRBJ usage; memory differed.

cDNA libraries for TRB were generated by 5' RACE incorporating UMI labels. Reprocessing the 5' RACE reads, TCRdb reports a single entry for every CDR3 protein and omits DNA. The sample holds tens of thousands of distinct CDR3 sequences. CD45RO-CCR7+CD27+CD95- defined naive CD8+ T cells. A remark on this clonotype: The target antigen is unknown.

Germline lookup yields CDR1 MNHEY and CDR2 SVGEGT. The CDR3 spans 16 residues. The source of this sequence is a human donor in good health. Some clones in this sample may be carry-over from other donors' samples. Sequencing input: naive CXCR3- CD8+ T cells from blood. Stated subset: CD45RO-CCR7+CD27+CD95- naive CD8+ T cells lacking CXCR3 (TNR3-). The genes are TRBV6-2 or TRBV6-3 and TRBJ2-1; with no DNA, the TCRdb D assignment of TRBD2 cannot be verified. CDR3 protein: CASTRIAGGLGNEQFF.